This T cell receptor beta chain was sequenced in a study of T-cell memory formation after mild COVID-19 (dated by TCRdb to the early 2020s). Background for the entire study: TCR sequence clusters from the two donors were found to be largely donor specific. The cohort comprised two young, previously healthy adult volunteers, one female and one male. In a couple of donors, T-cell clones that expanded and contracted after mild COVID-19 were tracked by sequencing TCRalpha and TCRbeta repertoires over time.

To note about this clonotype: Its antigen is not yet known. No base quality information exists; no much larger clone differs at one position.

Ficoll-Paque density gradient centrifugation was the method used to isolate PBMCs. The CDR3 runs 17 residues from the cysteine to the phenylalanine. Kept here is only the CDR3 DNA, which spans 51 bases and is read in frame from base 1. Relative to germline, V is missing 2 bases and J is missing 6 bases, with 13 bases of the junction outside any gene match. The instrument given in TCRdb is Illumina NovaSeq 6000. TCRalpha and TCRbeta cDNA libraries were built by 5'RACE with constant-segment primers, adding sample barcodes and unique molecular identifiers. RNA was extracted from every sample with Trizol reagent. Libraries were amplified in two PCR steps, with a second sample barcode and Illumina TruSeq adapters added in the second step. The libraries were sequenced on an Illumina NovaSeq using 2 x 150 bp paired-end reads. Processing in the source paper ran as follows. With migec v1.2.7, reads were demultiplexed and then collapsed into UMI-guided consensus sequences. Using mixcr v2.1.11, the UMI consensuses were aligned to TRA and TRB V and J templates and assembled into clonotypes. Expanded or contracted clonotypes were those called significant by both edgeR and NoisET, with noise models trained on biological replicates. edgeR calls used a false discovery rate-adjusted p below 0.01 and a log2 fold-change threshold of 1. As an exploratory analysis of dynamics, max-normalized trajectories of the 1000 most abundant clonotypes were examined by PCA with hierarchical clustering. The CD4 or CD8 phenotype of responding clones was assigned using the separately sequenced CD4+ and CD8+ repertoires. Starting from the raw public reads, TCRdb applied fastp trimming at Q25, assembled clones with MiXCR and retained in-frame beta chains. Merged by CDR3 protein, the rows form single entries marked with the most common genes and DNA. The V and J calls reflect TCRdb's pipeline rather than the authors' work. This sample has some 410,000 distinct CDR3 sequences in its table, and 23% of those were observed once. About an eighth of the sample is taken by the ten largest.

What the research found in general, with its limitations: Whether the second-wave clones peaking on day 37 were SARS-CoV-2 specific was not confirmed. Clones contracting from day 15 to 85 had balanced CD4/CD8 phenotypes, while a second wave expanding from day 15 to 37 was biased towards CD4+. The study covered only two mild cases, and larger cohorts including severe cases with pre-infection samples were considered necessary. Some responding clones were detected in pre-infection memory, which suggested that pre-existing cross-reactive memory T cells had joined the SARS-CoV-2 response. Contracting CD4+ clones appeared mostly in the CM and EM memory subsets, whereas CD8+ clones were enriched in EMRA.

Recombination connected TRBV12-3 or TRBV12-4 to TRBJ2-1, and TRBD2 matches 7 of the central bases. The source of this sequence is an adult woman who had mild COVID-19 (a few samples of this study predate the infection). The sample titles of this study are shuffled in the database, so cell type and time point are left out; the donor was told from shared clones. The sequenced material came from PBMCs or a T cell subset sorted from them (not recorded which). The CDR3 sequence is CASSLSLAGVFSNEQFF. The nucleotide sequence reads as follows: TGTGCCAGCAGTTTATCTCTCGCGGGGGTATTCTCCAATGAGCAGTTCTTC.